These T cell receptor beta chains were read from a single sample in a study of shared clonotypes between healthy human individuals. Clones were read by immunoSEQ multiplex PCR, and TCRdb kept only the in-frame ones, dropping some. The data show fewer than 400,000 clones, 74% seen once. Sample: memory CD4+ T cells sorted from blood. All receptors come from a man aged 25-40 years in good health. Each CDR3 is given with its conserved first and last residue. D genes are given only for firm matches. The listing skips clone size in some rows; elsewhere it reads once, few, many or a size class.

V	D	size	J	DNA	CDR3
TRBV6-5	.	.	TRBJ2-7	TGTGCCAGCAGTTCAAACGGGAACTACGAGCAGTACTTC	CASSSNGNYEQYF
TRBV6-1	TRBD1	.	TRBJ2-7	TGTGCCAGCAGTGCTCGGGCGACAGGGGGGATATTCTACGAGCAGTACTTC	CASSARATGGIFYEQYF
TRBV28	.	once	TRBJ1-2	TGTGCCAGCAGCAGGGCCCCCCGTTGGGGCTACACCTTC	CASSRAPRWGYTF
TRBV2	.	.	TRBJ2-7	TGTGCCAGCAGGGTGGGCAGAGACTACGAGCAGTACTTC	CASRVGRDYEQYF
TRBV2	TRBD2	.	TRBJ2-2	TGTGCCAGCAAACCGGGACTAGGAGGAGTGACCGGGGAGCTGTTTTTT	CASKPGLGGVTGELFF
TRBV7-9	.	few	TRBJ2-5	TGTGCCAGCAACTTAAATAGCGAGACCCAGTACTTC	CASNLNSETQYF
TRBV4-1	TRBD2	.	TRBJ2-7	TGCGCCAGCAGCCCAAGGGGACTAGCGGCCCTCAGCTCCTACGAGCAGTACTTC	CASSPRGLAALSSYEQYF
TRBV19	.	.	TRBJ1-1	TGTGCCAGTAGTAACAGGGTTGTCCCCATGAACACTGAAGCTTTCTTT	CASSNRVVPMNTEAFF
TRBV4-1	.	.	TRBJ2-4	TGCGCCAGCAGCCAAACTCAGTCACCTGGCATTCAGTACTTC	CASSQTQSPGIQYF
TRBV10-3	.	.	TRBJ1-5	TGTGCCACCGGAACGGGGACCGGCAATCAGCCCCAGCATTTT	CATGTGTGNQPQHF
TRBV6-5	.	.	TRBJ2-1	TGTGCCAGCAGTTACTCAGGAGGCAGTTACAATGAGCAGTTCTTC	CASSYSGGSYNEQFF
TRBV27	.	.	TRBJ2-7	TGTGCCAGCAGTCCAAGACATTTTAACTACGAGCAGTACTTC	CASSPRHFNYEQYF
TRBV5-1	.	.	TRBJ2-7	TGCGCCAGCTCCCCGGGCAGTTCCCGCTACGAGCAGTACTTC	CASSPGSSRYEQYF
TRBV28	.	.	TRBJ1-2	TGTGCCAGCAGTTTACAGGGGCTCTATGGCTACACCTTC	CASSLQGLYGYTF
TRBV19	.	.	TRBJ2-7	TGTGCCAGTAATGACCACCATTCTAGCTCCTACGAGCAGTACTTC	CASNDHHSSSYEQYF
TRBV5-5	.	.	TRBJ2-1	TGTGCCAGCAGCCATTACGAAGGGGAGCAGTTCTTC	CASSHYEGEQFF
TRBV10-3	.	.	TRBJ1-1	TGTGCCATCACAGGGTTTGAAGGTGAAGCTTTCTTT	CAITGFEGEAFF
TRBV19	.	.	TRBJ1-3	TGTGCCAGTAGTAGAGACGACTCTGGAAACACCATATATTTT	CASSRDDSGNTIYF
TRBV2	.	.	TRBJ1-3	TGTGCCACCGGGGGGGGTGGTTTGTCTGGAAACACCATATATTTT	CATGGGGLSGNTIYF
TRBV9	.	.	TRBJ2-2	TGTGCCAGCAGCCCTAGGGGGGGCGGATCGAACACCGGGGAGCTGTTTTTT	CASSPRGGGSNTGELFF
TRBV18	TRBD2	.	TRBJ2-1	TGTGCCAGCTCACCAGGAGGGCTAGCGGGAGGTGATGAGCAGTTCTTC	CASSPGGLAGGDEQFF
TRBV27	.	many	TRBJ2-7	TGTGCCAGCAGTTCCCCCTACGAGCAGTACTTC	CASSSPYEQYF
TRBV29-1	.	few	TRBJ1-1	TGCAGCGCTTTCGGCGATCAGGGAGGGAACACTGAAGCTTTCTTT	CSAFGDQGGNTEAFF
TRBV4-3	TRBD1	few	TRBJ1-5	TGCGCCAGCAGCCAAGGTGTAGGGGGCCGGCAGCCCCAGCATTTT	CASSQGVGGRQPQHF
TRBV2	.	few	TRBJ1-5	TGTGCCAGCAGGAGGGACAACCCCCGGCTCGGTCAGCCCCAGCATTTT	CASRRDNPRLGQPQHF
TRBV7-9	.	few	TRBJ1-2	TGTGCCAGCAGCTTCCGATTAGAGACAGGCTACACCTTC	CASSFRLETGYTF
TRBV27	TRBD2	few	TRBJ2-1	TGTGCCAGCAGTCTGCTTACTAGCGGGGTTTACAATGAGCAGTTCTTC	CASSLLTSGVYNEQFF
TRBV2	TRBD1	.	TRBJ2-1	TGTGCCGGCACAGGGGTACTTATCTCTGAGCAGTTCTTC	CAGTGVLISEQFF
TRBV19	.	.	TRBJ2-7	TGTGCCAGTAGTATAGCACAGGGTCTTGCTTCACCCTACGAGCAGTACTTC	CASSIAQGLASPYEQYF
TRBV6-6	TRBD2	.	TRBJ2-3	TGTGCCAGCAGCACTGGGACTAGTGGAGATACGCAGTATTTT	CASSTGTSGDTQYF
TRBV29-1	.	few	TRBJ2-7	TGCAGCGTTAAGAGGGGCTACGAGCAGTACTTC	CSVKRGYEQYF
TRBV11-2	.	.	TRBJ2-7	TGTGCCAGCAGCCCCGCCGGGACACGTAACTACGAGCAGTACTTC	CASSPAGTRNYEQYF
TRBV28	.	once	TRBJ1-2	TGTGCCAGCAGTGGAGGGGGTTCGGCATATGGCTACACCTTC	CASSGGGSAYGYTF
TRBV4-2	.	few	TRBJ1-2	TGTGCCAGCAGCCAGACCGCAGGGAATACTAACTATGGCTACACCTTC	CASSQTAGNTNYGYTF
TRBV28	TRBD1	few	TRBJ2-7	TGTGCCAGCAGTTTTACCGGGACAGGGGGTTACGAGCAGTACTTC	CASSFTGTGGYEQYF
TRBV18	.	few	TRBJ1-5	TGTGCCAGCTCACCGGGTACGGGGCATCAGCCCCAGCATTTT	CASSPGTGHQPQHF
TRBV9	.	.	TRBJ2-2	TGTGCCAGCAGGGACTTTTCGGACACCGGGGAGCTGTTTTTT	CASRDFSDTGELFF
TRBV4-2	.	.	TRBJ2-1	TGTGCCAGCAGCCAAGATGGCGCGGGGAGCGTGTTTCAGTTCTTC	CASSQDGAGSVFQFF
TRBV29-1	.	.	TRBJ1-2	TGCAGCGTCTCAGACGATAACTATGGCTACACCTTC	CSVSDDNYGYTF
TRBV4-1	TRBD2	.	TRBJ2-2	TGCGCCAGCAGCCACGTCGGGAGGATAGCGAACACCGGGGAGCTGTTTTTT	CASSHVGRIANTGELFF
TRBV10-3	.	.	TRBJ2-7	TGTGCCATCAGTGTGGGTGCTAGCTCCTACGAGCAGTACTTC	CAISVGASSYEQYF
TRBV7-8	.	.	TRBJ1-6	TGTGCCAGCAGCCCTACCGCCAGGACGGATTCACCCCTCCACTTT	CASSPTARTDSPLHF
TRBV10-3	.	.	TRBJ2-2	TGTGCCACCTCGCACACCGGGGAGCTGTTTTTT	CATSHTGELFF
TRBV7-6	TRBD1	.	TRBJ1-1	TGTGCCAGCAGCTTAGTTTCTCAGGGGGGGGAAGCTTTCTTT	CASSLVSQGGEAFF
TRBV29-1	.	.	TRBJ2-5	TGCAGCGTTGATTCAAAGGGCGGATTAGCCGGAGAGACCCAGTACTTC	CSVDSKGGLAGETQYF
TRBV7-2	TRBD2	many	TRBJ2-1	TGTGCCAGCAGCTTAGAACTAGCGGAAAGCTCCTACAATGAGCAGTTCTTC	CASSLELAESSYNEQFF
TRBV6-1	TRBD1	.	TRBJ1-1	TGTGCCATAAGCAGGGGGGGTACTGAAGCTTTCTTT	CAISRGGTEAFF
TRBV18	.	once	TRBJ1-4	TGTGCCAGCTCACCTAGAGAGGACGTCGGCGGTGAAAAACTGTTTTTT	CASSPREDVGGEKLFF
TRBV28	TRBD1	.	TRBJ1-5	TGTGCCAGCAGATCGCCTACAGGGGAGGGGTTCAATCAGCCCCAGCATTTT	CASRSPTGEGFNQPQHF
TRBV29-1	.	many	TRBJ1-1	TGCAGCGGTCTAGGCCCCTTAACAAGTGAAGCTTTCTTT	CSGLGPLTSEAFF
TRBV6-1	.	few	TRBJ2-6	TGTGCCAGCACCGTTATGGGAGGCGGAGTCAACGTCCTGACTTTC	CASTVMGGGVNVLTF
TRBV6-6	.	once	TRBJ2-5	TGTGCCAGCAGTTGGGGCCCCCACCGCGAGACCCAGTACTTC	CASSWGPHRETQYF
TRBV28	.	few	TRBJ1-2	TGTGCCCATATTGGACTCTCGGGGGGCTACACCTTC	CAHIGLSGGYTF
TRBV6-6	.	.	TRBJ1-5	TGTGCCAGCAGTTACGATAGATATCAGCCCCAGCATTTT	CASSYDRYQPQHF
TRBV6-6	TRBD1	.	TRBJ1-5	TGTGCCAGCAGCACGGGACAGACCTTTTCCCAGCATTTT	CASSTGQTFSQHF